These T cell receptor beta chains were read from a single sample in a study of cytomegalovirus exposure and HLA in healthy donors. The repertoire was sequenced with immunoSEQ multiplex PCR; TCRdb's copy has only in-frame clones and lacks some. The sample lists some 120,000 clones, 80% occurring once. The source material was PBMCs. These receptors originate from a man under 40 in good health and CMV-seronegative. Each CDR3 is given with its conserved first and last residue. Each record gives: clone size, V gene, J gene, D gene, CDR3 protein, CDR3 DNA. D genes are given only for firm matches. For some rows the clone size is stated as once, few or many, or as a class when expanded; others skip it.

>NA|TRBV7-9|TRBJ2-5|TRBD1
CASSLRQGARGETQYF
TGTGCCAGCAGCCTCCGACAGGGGGCGAGAGGGGAGACCCAGTACTTC
>NA|TRBV10-3|TRBJ2-1|NA
CAISEPGSYNEQFF
TGTGCCATCAGTGAGCCGGGCTCCTACAATGAGCAGTTCTTC
>NA|TRBV2|TRBJ2-7|NA
CASSRDRTAYEQYF
TGTGCCAGCAGCCGTGACAGGACTGCCTACGAGCAGTACTTC
>NA|TRBV2|TRBJ2-7|TRBD2
CASMTSGTRDYEQYF
TGTGCCAGCATGACTAGCGGGACGAGAGACTACGAGCAGTACTTC
>NA|TRBV7-9|TRBJ2-7|TRBD1
CASSSRTLGTGAYEQYF
TGTGCCAGCAGCTCTCGGACTCTGGGGACAGGGGCCTACGAGCAGTACTTC
>once|TRBV19|TRBJ2-1|TRBD2
CASSIVFSGRANEQFF
TGTGCCAGTAGTATAGTTTTTAGCGGGAGGGCCAATGAGCAGTTCTTC
>NA|TRBV7-9|TRBJ2-5|TRBD2
CAGSLAGGPSETQYF
TGTGCCGGCAGCTTAGCGGGAGGGCCCAGCGAGACCCAGTACTTC
>NA|TRBV27|TRBJ2-7|TRBD2
CASSYGGLVGEQYF
TGTGCCAGCAGCTATGGCGGACTAGTCGGCGAGCAGTACTTC
>once|TRBV6-5|TRBJ1-3|TRBD1
CASSLTGSGNTIYF
TGTGCCAGCAGCTTGACAGGGTCTGGAAACACCATATATTTT
>NA|TRBV5-1|TRBJ2-1|NA
CASSFPQKFDRERDNEQFF
TGCGCCAGCAGCTTCCCCCAGAAATTTGACCGCGAGCGGGACAATGAGCAGTTCTTC
>NA|TRBV6-5|TRBJ2-7|TRBD2
CAVGAGGSSYEQYF
TGTGCCGTGGGGGCGGGAGGAAGCTCCTACGAGCAGTACTTC
>NA|TRBV19|TRBJ1-5|NA
CASTPIFGQPQHF
TGTGCCAGTACCCCCATATTTGGCCAGCCCCAGCATTTT
>NA|TRBV10-2|TRBJ1-1|NA
CASRTALNTEAFF
TGCGCCAGTCGGACAGCCCTGAACACTGAAGCTTTCTTT
>NA|TRBV10-3|TRBJ1-5|NA
CAISDPGGNQPQHF
TGTGCCATCAGTGATCCGGGTGGGAATCAGCCCCAGCATTTT
>few|TRBV13|TRBJ2-3|TRBD2
CASSLRTSGNTDTQYF
TGTGCCAGCAGCTTGAGGACTAGCGGGAACACAGATACGCAGTATTTT
>NA|TRBV12-5|TRBJ1-5|NA
CASGDIGFIQPQHF
TGTGCTAGTGGCGACATTGGGTTTATTCAGCCCCAGCATTTT
>NA|TRBV5-4|TRBJ2-3|NA
CASSPLGVSDTQYF
TGTGCCAGCAGCCCCCTGGGAGTTTCAGATACGCAGTATTTT
>NA|TRBV28|TRBJ2-7|NA
CASSAEGRRQYF
TGTGCCAGCAGTGCTGAAGGTAGGAGGCAGTACTTC
>NA|TRBV7-8|TRBJ1-1|NA
CASILARGQGFNEAFF
TGTGCCAGCATACTAGCGCGGGGACAAGGGTTTAATGAAGCTTTCTTT
>NA|TRBV27|TRBJ2-7|TRBD2
CASNSGTSGGYEQYF
TGTGCCAGCAACTCCGGGACTAGCGGAGGATACGAGCAGTACTTC
>NA|TRBV28|TRBJ2-7|NA
CASSFGLAPSYEQYF
TGTGCCAGCAGTTTCGGGCTAGCTCCCTCCTACGAGCAGTACTTC
>once|TRBV6-6|TRBJ2-5|TRBD1
CASNYRGNQETQYF
TGTGCCAGCAACTACAGGGGTAACCAAGAGACCCAGTACTTC
>NA|TRBV7-3|TRBJ2-1|TRBD1
CASSSGQGYNEQFF
TGTGCCAGCAGCTCGGGACAGGGCTACAATGAGCAGTTCTTC
>NA|TRBV7-8|TRBJ2-7|TRBD1
CASSPPLGQGPSYEQYF
TGTGCCAGCAGCCCCCCACTGGGACAGGGACCTTCCTACGAGCAGTACTTC
>NA|TRBV6-5|TRBJ2-5|NA
CASSSPRRDKETQYF
TGTGCCAGCAGTTCTCCTCGACGGGACAAGGAGACCCAGTACTTC
>NA|TRBV10-1|TRBJ2-1|NA
CASSPTGSEQFF
TGCGCCAGCAGTCCTACAGGGAGTGAGCAGTTCTTC
>NA|TRBV6-1|TRBJ2-2|NA
CASTEQPANTGELFF
TGTGCCAGCACCGAACAGCCCGCGAACACCGGGGAGCTGTTTTTT
>NA|TRBV6-1|TRBJ2-7|TRBD2
CASSAHSLAGLSYEQYF
TGTGCCAGCAGTGCCCACTCCCTAGCGGGCCTCTCCTACGAGCAGTACTTC
>NA|TRBV15|TRBJ2-7|TRBD2
CATSRGASGSGYEQYF
TGTGCCACCAGCAGGGGGGCTAGCGGGAGTGGGTACGAGCAGTACTTC
>NA|TRBV6-1|TRBJ1-5|TRBD1
CASSGGRGGPQPQHF
TGTGCCAGCAGTGGTGGGAGAGGGGGCCCTCAGCCCCAGCATTTT
>NA|TRBV18|TRBJ1-3|NA
CASSPPAGAGNTIYF
TGTGCCAGCTCACCACCCGCAGGGGCTGGAAACACCATATATTTT
>NA|TRBV19|TRBJ2-2|TRBD1
CASTRDSLTGELFF
TGTGCCAGTACCCGGGACAGCCTCACCGGGGAGCTGTTTTTT
>NA|TRBV6-1|TRBJ2-1|NA
CASRRRGSSYNEQFF
TGTGCCAGCAGACGCCGCGGCAGCTCCTACAATGAGCAGTTCTTC
>NA|TRBV11-3|TRBJ2-2|TRBD2
CASSLIGLASGGELFF
TGTGCCAGCAGCTTAATTGGACTAGCTTCTGGCGGGGAGCTGTTTTTT
>NA|TRBV7-9|TRBJ2-7|TRBD1
CASSFSGTGNEQYF
TGTGCCAGCAGCTTTTCCGGGACAGGGAACGAGCAGTACTTC
>NA|TRBV27|TRBJ2-2|NA
CASSLHWGELSTDTGELFF
TGTGCCAGCAGTTTACATTGGGGGGAACTTTCGACCGACACCGGGGAGCTGTTTTTT
>once|TRBV5-1|TRBJ1-1|NA
CASSEPDLSGTEAFF
TGCGCCAGCAGCGAACCGGACTTATCCGGCACTGAAGCTTTCTTT
>NA|TRBV2|TRBJ2-3|NA
CASSEWGSQQYF
TGTGCCAGCAGTGAATGGGGCAGCCAGCAGTATTTT
>once|TRBV19|TRBJ2-7|NA
CASSETVPHEQYF
TGTGCCAGTAGTGAAACAGTACCCCACGAGCAGTACTTC
>NA|TRBV6-5|TRBJ2-7|NA
CASSFGGAYEQYF
TGTGCCAGCAGTTTCGGTGGGGCCTACGAGCAGTACTTC
>NA|TRBV7-9|TRBJ1-1|NA
CASSSGGNTEAFF
TGTGCCAGCAGCTCGGGGGGGAACACTGAAGCTTTCTTT
>NA|TRBV5-1|TRBJ2-3|NA
CASSWGDSSRTDTQYF
TGCGCCAGCAGCTGGGGGGACAGCTCACGGACAGATACGCAGTATTTT
>NA|TRBV7-9|TRBJ1-1|NA
CASSSPGSGQNTEAFF
TGTGCCAGCAGCTCCCCAGGGTCAGGTCAGAACACTGAAGCTTTCTTT
>NA|TRBV11-2|TRBJ1-3|NA
CASSLARFSGNTIYF
TGTGCCAGCAGCTTAGCCAGGTTCTCTGGAAACACCATATATTTT
>NA|TRBV11-3|TRBJ1-3|NA
CASSLARANTIYF
TGTGCCAGCAGCTTAGCCAGGGCCAACACCATATATTTT
>NA|TRBV11-2|TRBJ1-5|TRBD1
CASSLLGPGQGIQPQHF
TGTGCCAGCAGCTTATTGGGGCCGGGACAGGGGATTCAGCCCCAGCATTTT
>NA|TRBV19|TRBJ2-7|TRBD2
CASSIARLAGGEQYF
TGTGCCAGTAGTATAGCCCGACTAGCGGGAGGCGAGCAGTACTTC
>NA|TRBV29-1|TRBJ2-7|TRBD1
CSVTDRGYEQYF
TGCAGCGTAACAGACAGGGGCTACGAGCAGTACTTC
>NA|TRBV6-5|TRBJ2-7|TRBD1
CASSSGTVAPYEQYF
TGTGCCAGCAGTTCCGGGACAGTCGCGCCCTACGAGCAGTACTTC
>NA|TRBV27|TRBJ2-1|TRBD2
CASSLAFLAGGLGYNEQFF
TGTGCCAGCAGTTTAGCCTTCCTAGCGGGAGGGCTGGGTTACAATGAGCAGTTCTTC
>few|TRBV5-1|TRBJ1-1|NA
CASRPGGGTEAFF
TGCGCCAGCAGGCCGGGGGGGGGAACTGAAGCTTTCTTT